A single sample is the source of the 2 T cell receptor beta chains below, sequenced in a study of blood T cell repertoires in COVID-19. Assay: immunoSEQ multiplex PCR; the TCRdb copy retains only in-frame clones and omits some. The sample lists about 220,000 clones; approximately 78% were seen once. Sequencing used peripheral blood. The receptors come from a woman in her 70s with COVID-19, enrolled during active disease.

V usage is TRBV3-1 (or the pseudogene TRBV3-2) and J usage is TRBJ1-3; D call uncertain. Germline lookup yields CDR1 LGHDT and CDR2 YNNKEL (reference sequence). Trimming pared 1 base from V and 4 bases from J, leaving 5 bases between. The CDR3 has 13 residues. The CDR3 coding sequence is TGTGCCAGCAGCCAAGCCGAGGGAAACACCATATATTTT. Its translation: CASSQAEGNTIYF.

This chain connects TRBV27 to TRBJ1-6, with TRBD1 matching 9 bases. Trimming took 5 bases from V and 13 from J; bases not matched to a gene: 3. The germline V gene encodes CDR1 MNHEY and CDR2 SMNVEV (reference sequence). There are 12 residues in the CDR3. The CDR3 DNA is TGTGCCAGCAGTAAACAGGGGGCTCCCCTCCACTTT. This sequence encodes CASSKQGAPLHF.